These 28 T cell receptor beta chains share one sample of origin, sequenced in a study of shared clonotypes between healthy human individuals. Terminally differentiated effector memory CD45RA+ cells were excluded by CCR7 positive selection of CD45RO-negative cells. The method was immunoSEQ multiplex PCR; TCRdb's version includes in-frame clones alone and lacks a portion of them. Of millions of clones listed, about 93% are singletons. Sequenced material: naive CD8+ T cells from PBMCs. These receptor sequences come from a man between 18 and 35 years old in good health. Some clones in this sample may be carry-over from other donors' samples.

This rearrangement joins TRBV4-2 to TRBJ2-7; possible D gene TRBD1, 6 bases. The CDR3 length is 15 residues. Deletions cut 1 base from V and 2 bases from J, with 12 bases between. Germline V gene sequence: CDR1 LGHNA, CDR2 YNFKEQ. The CDR3 region is CASSQGGPATYEQYF. CDR3 DNA sequence: TGTGCCAGCAGCCAAGGGGGGCCAGCAACCTACGAGCAGTACTTC.

This chain uses TRBV21-1 with TRBJ1-2; the table's D call TRBD1 went unverified against the DNA. TRBV21-1 is described as a pseudogene. This CDR3 comprises 15 residues. The CDR3 bases are TGTGCCAGCCGCCGAAGACAGGGCAGTAACTATGGCTACACCTTC. It specifies CASRRRQGSNYGYTF.

The gene calls are TRBV7-9 and TRBJ2-3; TRBD2 aligns across 8 bases. J lost 1 base, V lost 4 bases, and 10 bases had no gene match. Germline V gene data show CDR1 as SEHNR and CDR2 as FQNEAQ (reference sequence). This CDR3 has 17 amino acids. The CDR3 nucleotides are TGTGCCAGCAGCTACCCCCCCAGGCGGGAGGGCACAGATACGCAGTATTTT. It codes for CASSYPPRREGTDTQYF.

This clone was detected a few times. DNA of the CDR3: TGCAGCGTTGAGGACTACGAGCAGTACTTC. Translated: CSVEDYEQYF. The genes are TRBV29-1 and TRBJ2-7; no firm D call. The CDR3 covers 10 residues. Trimming took 3 bases from V and 3 from J, leaving 3 bases between them. The germline V gene has CDR1 SQVTM and CDR2 ANQGSEA.

The chain employs TRBV11-2 and TRBJ2-7; tentatively, D is TRBD1 (5 bases). The germline V gene has CDR1 SGHAT and CDR2 FQNNGV. CDR3 length: 17 residues. The ends were cut back, 5 bases at V and 1 base at J, with 21 bases in the middle. The CDR3 coding sequence is TGTGCCAGCAGCCCTTATGGAAGGGGCCTACTGTCCTACGAGCAGTACTTC. Its protein product is CASSPYGRGLLSYEQYF.

The chain's CDR3 is CASSEAGTGYATNEKLFF. The CDR3 coding sequence is TGTGCCAGCAGTGAAGCCGGGACAGGGTATGCAACTAATGAAAAACTGTTTTTT. This rearrangement joins TRBV6-1 to TRBJ1-4, with TRBD1 identical over 9 bases. Germline assignment: CDR1 MNHNS and CDR2 SASEGT. CDR3 length: 18 amino acids. The ends lost 0 bases at V and 0 bases at J; junction bases unmatched: 5.

This chain links TRBV4-3 with TRBJ2-1, with no clear D. The V gene's germline CDR1 is LGHNA and CDR2 YSLEER. CDR3 length: 13 amino acids. V was pared by 0 bases and J by 8 bases, with 8 bases between. The CDR3 DNA sequence: TGCGCCAGCAGCCAAGATGGGGATGATGAGCAGTTCTTC. Translation gives CASSQDGDDEQFF.

The chain uses TRBV10-3 and TRBJ2-2; TRBD1 aligns across 11 bases. J lost 2 bases, V lost 3 bases, and 17 bases had no gene match. Germline V gene data show CDR1 as ENHRY and CDR2 as SYGVKD. The CDR3 sequence is 21 residues long. The CDR3 reads CAISEPSQDRGPIFNTGELFF. The CDR3 DNA follows: TGTGCCATCAGTGAACCTTCACAGGACAGGGGGCCTATTTTTAACACCGGGGAGCTGTTTTTT.

This chain uses TRBV7-9 with TRBJ2-5, with a weak D call TRBD1 (5 bases). Germline CDR1 and CDR2: SEHNR and FQNEAQ (reference sequence). The CDR3 spans 14 residues. Trimming stripped 5 bases from V and 5 bases from J, with 15 bases between. The CDR3 sequence: CASSLQGRGETQYF. The CDR3 DNA reads TGTGCCAGCAGCCTCCAGGGAAGGGGCGAGACCCAGTACTTC. Using reference TRBV7-9 and TRBJ2-5 for the parts outside the CDR3, the full variable domain is DTGVSQNPRHKITKRGQNVTFRCDPISEHNRLYWYRQTLGQGPEFLTYFQNEAQLEKSRLLSDRFSAERPKGSFSTLEIQRTEQGDSAMYLCASSLQGRGETQYFGPGTRLLVL.

This clone has only one observation. This chain joins TRBV7-2 and TRBJ2-7; D not resolved. CDR3 length: 13 residues. The germline V gene has CDR1 SGHTA and CDR2 FQGNSA. V shed 3 bases and J shed 5 bases, with 11 bases lying between them. CDR3 sequence: CASSFMQVNEQYF. The CDR3 DNA sequence: TGTGCCAGCAGCTTTATGCAAGTTAACGAGCAGTACTTC.

CDR3 amino acids: CASGYRERARGQPQHF. The CDR3 DNA sequence: TGTGCCAGCGGATACAGGGAAAGGGCGAGAGGCCAGCCCCAGCATTTT. V usage is TRBV27 and J usage is TRBJ1-5, with a possible D match to TRBD1 (6 bases). The ends were cut back, 8 bases at V and 7 bases at J, with 24 bases in the middle. The CDR3 is made up of 16 amino acids. Germline V lookup: CDR1 MNHEY, CDR2 SMNVEV (reference sequence).

As to this clone: The same CDR3 also results from other DNA sequences found in this sample. This rearrangement joins TRBV5-1 to TRBJ2-7; the match to TRBD2 covers 12 bases. Looked up from germline, CDR1 is SGHRS and CDR2 is YFSETQ. CDR3 size: 15 residues. Trimming removed 0 bases from V and 7 bases from J; junction bases left unmatched: 5. CDR3 in amino acids: CASSLGTSGVYEQYF. The CDR3 DNA is TGCGCCAGCAGCTTGGGGACTAGCGGGGTTTATGAGCAGTACTTC.

This chain uses TRBV7-9 with TRBJ1-1; D gene ambiguous. This CDR3 has 13 residues. Looked up from germline, CDR1 is SEHNR and CDR2 is FQNEAQ (reference sequence). V lost 4 bases and J 7 bases, leaving 13 bases between the germline ends. As DNA, the CDR3 is TGTGCCAGCAGCTCGCAGGCTTCCGTTGAAGCTTTCTTT. Encoded protein: CASSSQASVEAFF.

This clone was picked up a small number of times. The genes are TRBV4-1 and TRBJ2-2; D might be TRBD1 (5 bases). V gave up 3 bases and J gave up 6 bases, with 14 bases separating them. Germline CDR1 is MGHRA and CDR2 is YSYEKL. CDR3 length: 15 residues. The CDR3 bases are TGCGCCAGCAGCCAGGCGACAGCCCTAGCCGGGGAGCTGTTTTTT. As protein: CASSQATALAGELFF.

This clone was picked up one time. The genes are TRBV29-1 and TRBJ2-7; 11 bases line up with TRBD2. The junction had 6 bases not matched to a gene; V was cut back by 4 bases and J by 1 base. This CDR3 has 15 amino acids. Germline V gene data show CDR1 as SQVTM and CDR2 as ANQGSEA. The CDR3 spells CSVAYTSGSSYEQYF. The CDR3 DNA follows: TGCAGCGTTGCCTACACTAGCGGGAGTTCCTACGAGCAGTACTTC.

V and J are TRBV6-1 and TRBJ2-2; D perhaps matches TRBD2 (5 bases). Germline V gene lookup returns CDR1 MNHNS and CDR2 SASEGT. The V gene lost 6 bases and the J gene lost 7 bases, with 12 bases spanning the gap. The CDR3 length is 13 residues. The CDR3 spells CASSRGTGGELFF. The DNA for the CDR3 is TGTGCCAGCAGCCGGGGAACGGGCGGGGAGCTGTTTTTT.

V usage is TRBV5-4 and J usage is TRBJ1-1; D possibly corresponds to TRBD1 (5 bases). The CDR3 contains 14 residues. V was pared by 3 bases and J by 10 bases, with 19 bases between. Germline V CDR1 and CDR2: SGHNT, YYREEE (reference sequence). The CDR3 DNA follows: TGTGCCAGCAGCTCGACTCCCCCGGGACTGGGAGCTTTCTTT. Its protein is CASSSTPPGLGAFF.

The chain combines TRBV7-9 with TRBJ2-2; D is unclear. Germline V gives CDR1 SEHNR, CDR2 FQNEAQ (reference sequence). V lost 7 bases, J lost 6 bases, and 9 bases lay in between. There are 12 residues in the CDR3. The CDR3 region has the DNA TGTGCCAGCACCTTCCCCCCCGGGGAGCTGTTTTTT. This gives the protein CASTFPPGELFF.

V is TRBV5-5 and J is TRBJ2-1; the D gene is possibly TRBD2 (5 bases). In germline, CDR1 is SGHKS, CDR2 YYEKEE (reference sequence). This CDR3 is 17 amino acids long. V lost 5 bases and J lost 3, with 21 bases in between. In nucleotides, the CDR3 is TGTGCCAGCAGTCTTAAACCGACTAACGTGATCTACAATGAGCAGTTCTTC. Amino acid sequence: CASSLKPTNVIYNEQFF. Full variable domain (missing parts from reference TRBV5-5 and TRBJ2-1): DAGVTQSPTHLIKTRGQQVTLRCSPISGHKSVSWYQQVLGQGPQFIFQYYEKEERGRGNFPDRFSARQFPNYSSELNVNALLLGDSALYLCASSLKPTNVIYNEQFFGPGTRLTVL.

The V and J genes are TRBV9 and TRBJ2-4; D is possibly TRBD2 (6 bases). Per the germline V gene, CDR1 is SGDLS and CDR2 is YYNGEE. CDR3 length equals 15 residues. Trimming removed 5 bases from V and 0 bases from J, with 12 bases in between. The CDR3 region has the DNA TGTGCCAGCAGTCCGTCGGGGGTAGCCAAAAACATTCAGTACTTC. Amino acids: CASSPSGVAKNIQYF. Full variable domain (remainder filled in from reference TRBV9 and TRBJ2-4): DSGVTQTPKHLITATGQRVTLRCSPRSGDLSVYWYQQSLDQGLQFLIQYYNGEERAKGNILERFSAQQFPDLHSELNLSSLELGDSALYFCASSPSGVAKNIQYFGAGTRLSVL.

This clone showed up just once. This sequence joins TRBV27 and TRBJ2-7, with D possibly TRBD2 on 6 matching bases. V gave up 1 base and J gave up 2 bases, with 18 bases separating them. This CDR3 region has 17 residues. The germline gives CDR1 MNHEY, CDR2 SMNVEV (reference sequence). CDR3 DNA sequence: TGTGCCAGCAGTTTATTAGGAACGACGGGAGCCCCCTACGAGCAGTACTTC. Encoded protein: CASSLLGTTGAPYEQYF.

V gene TRBV6-5 combines with J gene TRBJ1-3, with D perhaps TRBD1 (6 bases). The CDR3 runs 15 residues. V gave up 5 bases and J gave up 0 bases, with 11 bases separating them. CDR1 and CDR2 (germline): MNHEY, SVGAGI. CDR3 nucleotides: TGTGCCAGCAGTACCGGAGGGGGCTCTGGAAACACCATATATTTT. Translation gives CASSTGGGSGNTIYF.

The chain combines TRBV27 with TRBJ1-2; D is undetermined. The CDR3 has 14 amino acids. Germline V gene lookup returns CDR1 MNHEY and CDR2 SMNVEV (reference sequence). The V and J ends lost 1 base and 9 bases respectively, with 15 bases between them. DNA of the CDR3: TGTGCCAGCAGTTTATATTCCTCCATGTTTCGCTACACCTTC. The encoded protein is CASSLYSSMFRYTF.

The rearrangement joins TRBV5-1 to TRBJ2-1; no firm D call. Germline CDR1 and CDR2: SGHRS and YFSETQ. The germline V and J ends were trimmed by 6 bases and 3 bases, with 7 bases remaining between them. CDR3 size: 12 residues. In DNA form, the CDR3 reads TGCGCCAGCACCCAGGACTACAATGAGCAGTTCTTC. It is translated as CASTQDYNEQFF. The complete variable domain, with remaining parts taken from reference TRBV5-1 and TRBJ2-1, reads KAGVTQTPRYLIKTRGQQVTLSCSPISGHRSVSWYQQTPGQGLQFLFEYFSETQRNKGNFPGRFSGRQFSNSRSEMNVSTLELGDSALYLCASTQDYNEQFFGPGTRLTVL.

V usage is TRBV27 and J usage is TRBJ2-1; no reliable D call. The CDR3 totals 16 residues. CDR1 and CDR2 (germline): MNHEY, SMNVEV (reference sequence). Trimming stripped 5 bases from V and 0 bases from J, with 14 bases between. In DNA form, the CDR3 reads TGTGCCAGCAGTCCCTCGCAGGACCACTCCTACAATGAGCAGTTCTTC. Residues: CASSPSQDHSYNEQFF.

The chain carries TRBV12-5 and TRBJ2-1; D not resolved. From germline, CDR1 is LGHNT and CDR2 FRNRAP. CDR3 length equals 13 residues. Trimming left V 6 bases short and J 6 bases short, with 12 bases between. The CDR3 bases are TGTGCTAGTGGCACCCTGTCGGGCAATGAGCAGTTCTTC. Translating it yields CASGTLSGNEQFF.

The rearrangement links TRBV5-6 to TRBJ2-7, with D uncertain. The CDR3 extends over 15 amino acids. The V end lost 4 bases, the J end lost 7 bases, and 21 bases lay between the germline ends. Germline V gene lookup returns CDR1 SGHDT and CDR2 YYEEEE. This CDR3 reads CASSPESQDLGEQYF. In nucleotides, the CDR3 is TGTGCCAGCAGCCCTGAGTCGCAGGATCTAGGGGAGCAGTACTTC.

The chain employs TRBV9 and TRBJ2-3, with D maybe TRBD2 (6 bases). Trimming removed 3 bases from V and 0 bases from J, with 26 bases in between. Germline assignment: CDR1 SGDLS and CDR2 YYNGEE. The CDR3 runs to 20 residues. In DNA form, the CDR3 reads TGTGCCAGCAGCGGGGCGAAGGAGACCGGGACTTTTCCTAGCACAGATACGCAGTATTTT. This encodes CASSGAKETGTFPSTDTQYF.